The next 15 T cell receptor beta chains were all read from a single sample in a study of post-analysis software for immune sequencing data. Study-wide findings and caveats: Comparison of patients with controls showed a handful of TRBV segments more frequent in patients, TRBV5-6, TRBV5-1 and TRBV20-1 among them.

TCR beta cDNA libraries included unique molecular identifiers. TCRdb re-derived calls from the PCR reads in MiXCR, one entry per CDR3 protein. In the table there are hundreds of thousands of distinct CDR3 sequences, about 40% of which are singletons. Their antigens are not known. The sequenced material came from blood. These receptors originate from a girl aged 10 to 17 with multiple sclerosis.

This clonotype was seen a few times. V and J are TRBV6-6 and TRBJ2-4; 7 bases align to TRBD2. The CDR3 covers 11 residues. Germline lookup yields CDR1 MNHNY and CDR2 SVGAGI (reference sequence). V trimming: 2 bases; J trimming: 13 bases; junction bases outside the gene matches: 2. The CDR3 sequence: CASSYRGEQYF. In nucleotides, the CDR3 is TGTGCCAGCAGTTACCGGGGGGAGCAGTACTTC.

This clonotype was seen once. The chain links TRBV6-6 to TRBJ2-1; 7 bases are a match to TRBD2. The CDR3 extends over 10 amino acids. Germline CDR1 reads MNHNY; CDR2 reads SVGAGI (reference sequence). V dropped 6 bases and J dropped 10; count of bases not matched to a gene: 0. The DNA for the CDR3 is TGTGCCAGCAGGCGGGGGGAGCAGTTCTTC. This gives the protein CASRRGEQFF.

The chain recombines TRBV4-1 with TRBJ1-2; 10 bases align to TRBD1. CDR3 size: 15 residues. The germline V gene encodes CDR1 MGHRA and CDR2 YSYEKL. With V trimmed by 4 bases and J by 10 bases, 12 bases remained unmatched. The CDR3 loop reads CASSRPLLTGGAYTF. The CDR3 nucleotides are TGCGCCAGCAGCCGGCCCCTCCTGACAGGGGGCGCCTACACCTTC.

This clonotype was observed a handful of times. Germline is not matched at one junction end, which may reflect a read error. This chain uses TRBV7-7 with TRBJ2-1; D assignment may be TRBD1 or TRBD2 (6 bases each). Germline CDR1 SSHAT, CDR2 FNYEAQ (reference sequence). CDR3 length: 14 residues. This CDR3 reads CASSHRGVGNEQFF. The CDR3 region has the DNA TGTGCTAGCAGCCATAGGGGGGTCGGCAATGAGCAGTTCTTC. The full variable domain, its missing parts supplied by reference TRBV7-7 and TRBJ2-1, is GAGVSQSPRYKVTKRGQDVTLRCDPISSHATLYWYQQALGQGPEFLTYFNYEAQPDKSGLPSDRFSAERPEGSISTLTIQRTEQRDSAMYRCASSHRGVGNEQFFGPGTRLTVL.

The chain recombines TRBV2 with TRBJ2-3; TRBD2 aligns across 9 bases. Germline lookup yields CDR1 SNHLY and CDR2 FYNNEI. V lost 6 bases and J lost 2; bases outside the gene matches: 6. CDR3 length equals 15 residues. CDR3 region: CASRIAGVITDTQYF. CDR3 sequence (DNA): TGTGCCAGCAGGATAGCGGGGGTCATCACAGATACGCAGTATTTT.

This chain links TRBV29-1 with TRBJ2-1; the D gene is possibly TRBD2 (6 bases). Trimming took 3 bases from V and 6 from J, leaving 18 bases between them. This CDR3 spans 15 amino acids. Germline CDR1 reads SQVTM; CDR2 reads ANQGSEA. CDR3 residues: CSVDPFGGSRNEQFF. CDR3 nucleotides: TGCAGCGTTGACCCCTTCGGAGGGAGTCGCAATGAGCAGTTCTTC.

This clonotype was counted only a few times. The CDR3 spells CSAPEWKGAELTNYGYTF. The CDR3, as DNA: TGCAGTGCCCCGGAGTGGAAGGGCGCAGAACTTACTAACTATGGCTACACCTTC. The rearrangement uses TRBV20-1 and TRBJ1-2; D not resolved. The CDR3 length is 18 residues. CDR1 and CDR2 (germline): DFQATT, SNEGSKA (reference sequence). Between the trimmed V and J ends, which lost 6 bases and 0 bases, there was a span of 26 bases.

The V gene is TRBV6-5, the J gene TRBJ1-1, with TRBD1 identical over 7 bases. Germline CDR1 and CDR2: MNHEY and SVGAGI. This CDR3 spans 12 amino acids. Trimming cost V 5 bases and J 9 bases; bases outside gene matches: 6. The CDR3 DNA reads TGTGCCAGCAGTCAAGGGGACAGCCAAGCTTTCTTT. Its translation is CASSQGDSQAFF.

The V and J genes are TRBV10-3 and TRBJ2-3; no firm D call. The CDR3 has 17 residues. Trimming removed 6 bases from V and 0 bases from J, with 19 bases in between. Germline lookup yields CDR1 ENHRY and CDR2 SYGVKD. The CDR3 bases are TGTGCCATCAGATTCTCGGTTGAAAGCGCGAGCACAGATACGCAGTATTTT. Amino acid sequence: CAIRFSVESASTDTQYF.

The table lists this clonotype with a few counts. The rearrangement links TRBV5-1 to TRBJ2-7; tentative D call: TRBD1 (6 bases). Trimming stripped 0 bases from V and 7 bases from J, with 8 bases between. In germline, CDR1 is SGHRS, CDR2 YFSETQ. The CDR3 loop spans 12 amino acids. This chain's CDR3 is CASSLDRVEQYF. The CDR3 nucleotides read TGCGCCAGCAGCTTGGACAGGGTTGAGCAGTACTTC.

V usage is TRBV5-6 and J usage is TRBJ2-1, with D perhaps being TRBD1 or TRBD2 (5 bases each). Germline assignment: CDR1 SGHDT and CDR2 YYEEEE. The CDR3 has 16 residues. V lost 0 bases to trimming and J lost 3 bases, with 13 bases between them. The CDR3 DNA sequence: TGTGCCAGCAGCTTGGCTGAGGGGAGTCACTACAATGAGCAGTTCTTC. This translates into CASSLAEGSHYNEQFF.

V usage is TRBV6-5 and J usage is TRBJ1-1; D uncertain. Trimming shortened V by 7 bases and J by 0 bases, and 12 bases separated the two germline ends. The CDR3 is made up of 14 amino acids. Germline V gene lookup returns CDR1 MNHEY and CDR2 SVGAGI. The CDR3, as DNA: TGTGCCAGCACCTCAACGGCGGTGAACACTGAAGCTTTCTTT. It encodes CASTSTAVNTEAFF.

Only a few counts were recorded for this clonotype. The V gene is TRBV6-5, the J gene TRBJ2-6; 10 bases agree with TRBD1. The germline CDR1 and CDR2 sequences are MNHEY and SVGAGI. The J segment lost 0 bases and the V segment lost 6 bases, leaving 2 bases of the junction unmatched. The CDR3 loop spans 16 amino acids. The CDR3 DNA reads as TGTGCCAGCAGGGGACAGGGGTCCTCTGGGGCCAACGTCCTGACTTTC. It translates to CASRGQGSSGANVLTF.

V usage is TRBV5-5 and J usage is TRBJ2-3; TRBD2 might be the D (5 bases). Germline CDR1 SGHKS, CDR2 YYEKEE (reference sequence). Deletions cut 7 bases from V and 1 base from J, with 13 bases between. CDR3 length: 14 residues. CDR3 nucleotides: TGTGCCAGCCGACCGGGGATCGGCACAGATACGCAGTATTTT. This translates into CASRPGIGTDTQYF.

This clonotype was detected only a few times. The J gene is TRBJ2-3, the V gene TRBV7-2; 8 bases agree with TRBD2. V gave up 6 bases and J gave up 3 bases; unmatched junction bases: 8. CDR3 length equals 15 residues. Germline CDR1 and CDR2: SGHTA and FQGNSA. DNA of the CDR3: TGTGCCAGCAGACTGGGTGCGGGAGGTACAGATACGCAGTATTTT. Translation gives CASRLGAGGTDTQYF.